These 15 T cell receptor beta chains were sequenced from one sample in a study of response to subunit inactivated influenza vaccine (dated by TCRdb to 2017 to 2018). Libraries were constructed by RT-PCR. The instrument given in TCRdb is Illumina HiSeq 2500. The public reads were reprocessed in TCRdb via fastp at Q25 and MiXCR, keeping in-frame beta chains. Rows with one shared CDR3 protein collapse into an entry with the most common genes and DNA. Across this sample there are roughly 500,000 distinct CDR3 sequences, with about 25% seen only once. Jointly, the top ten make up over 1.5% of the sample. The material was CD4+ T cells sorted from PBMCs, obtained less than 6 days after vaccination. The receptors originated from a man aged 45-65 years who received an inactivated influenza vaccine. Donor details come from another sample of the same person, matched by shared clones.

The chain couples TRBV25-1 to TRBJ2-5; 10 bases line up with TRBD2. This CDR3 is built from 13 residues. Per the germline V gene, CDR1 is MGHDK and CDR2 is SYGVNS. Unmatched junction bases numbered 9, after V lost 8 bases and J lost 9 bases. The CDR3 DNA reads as TGTGCCAGCGGAGCGGGGGGGCCCCCGGCCCAGTACTTC. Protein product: CASGAGGPPAQYF. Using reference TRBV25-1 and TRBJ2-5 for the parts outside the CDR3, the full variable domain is EADIYQTPRYLVIGTGKKITLECSQTMGHDKMYWYQQDPGMELHLIHYSYGVNSTEKGDLSSESTVSRIRTEHFPLTLESARPSHTSQYLCASGAGGPPAQYFGPGTRLLVL.

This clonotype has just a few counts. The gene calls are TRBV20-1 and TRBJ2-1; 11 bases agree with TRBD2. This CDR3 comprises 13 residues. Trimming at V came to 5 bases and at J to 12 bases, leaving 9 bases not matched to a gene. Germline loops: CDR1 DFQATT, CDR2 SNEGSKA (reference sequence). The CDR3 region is CSAGTSGTRGQFF. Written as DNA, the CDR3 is TGCAGTGCTGGGACTAGCGGCACCCGGGGGCAGTTCTTC.

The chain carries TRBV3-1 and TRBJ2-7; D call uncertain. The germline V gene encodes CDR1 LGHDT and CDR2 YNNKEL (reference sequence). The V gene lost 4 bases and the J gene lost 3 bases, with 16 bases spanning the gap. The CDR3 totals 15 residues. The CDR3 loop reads CASSPLGRSHYEQYF. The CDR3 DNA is TGTGCCAGCAGCCCCCTTGGAAGGAGCCACTACGAGCAGTACTTC.

CDR3 sequence reads: CASSHPGGKAKNIQYF. CDR3 coding DNA: TGTGCCAGCAGTCACCCAGGGGGGAAAGCCAAAAACATTCAGTACTTC. This rearrangement joins TRBV27 to TRBJ2-4; tentative D call: TRBD1 (7 bases). V was clipped by 5 bases and J by 0 bases, with 14 bases between them. Germline V lookup: CDR1 MNHEY, CDR2 SMNVEV (reference sequence). This CDR3 contains 16 residues.

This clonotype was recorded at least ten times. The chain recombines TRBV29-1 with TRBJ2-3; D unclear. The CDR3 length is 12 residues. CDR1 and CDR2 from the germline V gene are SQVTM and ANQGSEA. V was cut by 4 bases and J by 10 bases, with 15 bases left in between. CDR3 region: CSVATGPPAQYF. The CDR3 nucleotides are TGCAGCGTTGCTACCGGGCCCCCGGCGCAGTATTTT.

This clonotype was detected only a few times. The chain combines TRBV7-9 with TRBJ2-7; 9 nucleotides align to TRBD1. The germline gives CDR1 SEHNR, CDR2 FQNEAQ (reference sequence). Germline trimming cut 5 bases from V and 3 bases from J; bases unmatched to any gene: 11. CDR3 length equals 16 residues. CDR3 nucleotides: TGTGCCAGCAGCCGAGAGAAGGGACAGGGTCTCTACGAGCAGTACTTC. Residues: CASSREKGQGLYEQYF. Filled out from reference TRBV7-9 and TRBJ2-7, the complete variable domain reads DTGVSQNPRHKITKRGQNVTFRCDPISEHNRLYWYRQTLGQGPEFLTYFQNEAQLEKSRLLSDRFSAERPKGSFSTLEIQRTEQGDSAMYLCASSREKGQGLYEQYFGPGTRLTVT.

The DNA for the CDR3 is TGCAGTGCCGAAGCACAGGGCAATGAGCAGTTCTTC. Its protein product is CSAEAQGNEQFF. The rearrangement uses TRBV20-1 and TRBJ2-1, with D possibly matching TRBD1 (6 bases). The CDR3 has 12 residues. Between the trimmed V and J ends, which lost 6 bases and 6 bases, there was a span of 12 bases. In germline, CDR1 is DFQATT, CDR2 SNEGSKA (reference sequence).

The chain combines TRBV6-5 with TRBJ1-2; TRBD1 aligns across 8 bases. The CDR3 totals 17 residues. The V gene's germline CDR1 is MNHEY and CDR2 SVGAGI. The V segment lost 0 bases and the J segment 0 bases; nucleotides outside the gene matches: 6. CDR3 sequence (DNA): TGTGCCAGCAGTTACTCGATACAGGGGGTCTCTAACTATGGCTACACCTTC. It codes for CASSYSIQGVSNYGYTF.

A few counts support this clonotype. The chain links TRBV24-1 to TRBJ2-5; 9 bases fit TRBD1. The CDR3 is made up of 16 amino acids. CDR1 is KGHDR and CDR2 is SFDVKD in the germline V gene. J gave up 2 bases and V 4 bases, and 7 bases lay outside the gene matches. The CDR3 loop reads CATSDPGQGRQETQYF. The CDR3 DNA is TGTGCCACCAGTGACCCCGGACAGGGGAGACAAGAGACCCAGTACTTC.

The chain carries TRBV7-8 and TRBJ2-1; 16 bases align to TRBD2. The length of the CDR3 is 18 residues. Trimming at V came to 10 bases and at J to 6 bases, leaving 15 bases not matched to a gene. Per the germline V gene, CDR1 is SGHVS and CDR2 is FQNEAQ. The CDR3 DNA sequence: TGTGCCACCTTGGGACTAGCGGGAGGGGGGTCGTGGAGCAATGAGCAGTTCTTC. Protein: CATLGLAGGGSWSNEQFF.

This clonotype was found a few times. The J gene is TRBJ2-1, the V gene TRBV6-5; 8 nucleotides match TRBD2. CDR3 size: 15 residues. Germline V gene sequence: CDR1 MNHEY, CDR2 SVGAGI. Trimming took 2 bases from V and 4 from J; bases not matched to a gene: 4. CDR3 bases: TGTGCCAGCAGTTACCGGGGGGGTTTGTACAATGAGCAGTTCTTC. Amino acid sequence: CASSYRGGLYNEQFF.

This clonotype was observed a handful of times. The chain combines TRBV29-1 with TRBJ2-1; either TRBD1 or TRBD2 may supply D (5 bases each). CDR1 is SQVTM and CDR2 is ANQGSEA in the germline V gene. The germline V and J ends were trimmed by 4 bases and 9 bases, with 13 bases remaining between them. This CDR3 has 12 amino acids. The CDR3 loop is CSVGQSRGEQFF. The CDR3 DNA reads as TGCAGCGTTGGACAGTCCCGGGGTGAGCAGTTCTTC.

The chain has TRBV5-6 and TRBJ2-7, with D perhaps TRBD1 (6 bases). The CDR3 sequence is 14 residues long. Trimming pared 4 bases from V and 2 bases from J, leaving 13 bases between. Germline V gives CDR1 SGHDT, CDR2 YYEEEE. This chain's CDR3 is CASSRMDSTYEQYF. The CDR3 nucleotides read TGTGCCAGCAGCAGGATGGACAGTACCTACGAGCAGTACTTC. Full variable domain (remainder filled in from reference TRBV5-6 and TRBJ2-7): DAGVTQSPTHLIKTRGQQVTLRCSPKSGHDTVSWYQQALGQGPQFIFQYYEEEERQRGNFPDRFSGHQFPNYSSELNVNALLLGDSALYLCASSRMDSTYEQYFGPGTRLTVT.

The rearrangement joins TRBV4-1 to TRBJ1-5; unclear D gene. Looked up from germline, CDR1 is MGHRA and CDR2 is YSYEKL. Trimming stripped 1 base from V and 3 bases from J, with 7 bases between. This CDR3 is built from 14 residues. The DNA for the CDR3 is TGCGCCAGCAGCCAAGGAGGCTCCAATCAGCCCCAGCATTTT. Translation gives CASSQGGSNQPQHF.

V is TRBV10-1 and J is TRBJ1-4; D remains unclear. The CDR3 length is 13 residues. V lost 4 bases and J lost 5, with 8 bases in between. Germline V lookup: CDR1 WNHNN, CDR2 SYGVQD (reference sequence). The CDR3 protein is CASSAGKNEKLFF. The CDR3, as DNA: TGCGCCAGCAGTGCGGGGAAGAATGAAAAACTGTTTTTT.